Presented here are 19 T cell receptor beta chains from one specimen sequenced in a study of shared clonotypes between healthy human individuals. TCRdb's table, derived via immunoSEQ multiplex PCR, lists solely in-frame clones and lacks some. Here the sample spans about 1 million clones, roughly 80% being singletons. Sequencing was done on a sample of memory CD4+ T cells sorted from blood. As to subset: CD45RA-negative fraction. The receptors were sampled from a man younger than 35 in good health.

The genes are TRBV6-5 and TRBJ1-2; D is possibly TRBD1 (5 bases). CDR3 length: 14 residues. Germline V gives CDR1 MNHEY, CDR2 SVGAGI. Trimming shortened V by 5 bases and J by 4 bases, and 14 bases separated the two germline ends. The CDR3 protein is CASSPRGGGYGYTF. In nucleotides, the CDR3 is TGTGCCAGCAGTCCCCGGGGGGGAGGCTATGGCTACACCTTC.

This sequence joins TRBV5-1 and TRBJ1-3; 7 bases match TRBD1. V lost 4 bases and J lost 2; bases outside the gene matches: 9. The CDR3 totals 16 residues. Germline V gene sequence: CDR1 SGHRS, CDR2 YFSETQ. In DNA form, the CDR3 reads TGCGCCAGCAGCATAGGGACAGAAACCCCTGGAAACACCATATATTTT. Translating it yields CASSIGTETPGNTIYF.

The CDR3 bases are TGTGCGGTAGCCGGCCTCCAAGAGACCCAGTACTTC. Translated: CAVAGLQETQYF. The gene calls are TRBV10-3 and TRBJ2-5; D is undetermined. The CDR3 is made up of 12 amino acids. Germline V gene lookup returns CDR1 ENHRY and CDR2 SYGVKD.

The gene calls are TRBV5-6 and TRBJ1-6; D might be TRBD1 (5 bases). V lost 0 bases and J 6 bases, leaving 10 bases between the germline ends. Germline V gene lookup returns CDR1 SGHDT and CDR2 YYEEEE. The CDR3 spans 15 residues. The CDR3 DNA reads TGTGCCAGCAGCTTGGGGTGGGGGTCTAATTCACCCCTCCACTTT. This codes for CASSLGWGSNSPLHF.

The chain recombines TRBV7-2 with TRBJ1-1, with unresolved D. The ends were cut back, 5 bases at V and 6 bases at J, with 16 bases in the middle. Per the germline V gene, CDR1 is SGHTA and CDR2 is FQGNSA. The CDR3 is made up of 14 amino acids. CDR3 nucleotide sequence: TGTGCCAGCAGCCACGGCCAGGTCTTCTCTGAAGCTTTCTTT. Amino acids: CASSHGQVFSEAFF.

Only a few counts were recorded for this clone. The CDR3 coding sequence is TGTGCCAGCAGCCAAAGGGGGGGAGGGGTAGGTGGCTACACCTTC. Translating gives CASSQRGGGVGGYTF. The V call is TRBV6-1, the J call TRBJ1-2, with D possibly being TRBD1 (6 bases). Trimming took off 6 bases at V and 7 bases at J, with 21 bases between the two ends. Per germline, CDR1 MNHNS and CDR2 SASEGT. CDR3 length: 15 residues.

CDR3 nucleotide sequence: TGTGCCAGCAGCATAGACGGGCTGGCGGTCTACGAGCAGTACTTC. This codes for CASSIDGLAVYEQYF. V and J are TRBV5-4 and TRBJ2-7, with unresolved D. The V gene lost 4 bases and the J gene lost 3 bases, with 17 bases spanning the gap. The CDR3 is 15 amino acids. Germline lookup yields CDR1 SGHNT and CDR2 YYREEE (reference sequence).

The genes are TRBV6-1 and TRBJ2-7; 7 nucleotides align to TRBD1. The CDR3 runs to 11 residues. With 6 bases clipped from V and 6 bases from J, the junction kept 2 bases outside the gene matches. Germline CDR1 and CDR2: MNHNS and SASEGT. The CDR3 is CASSGQVEQYF. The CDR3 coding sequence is TGTGCCAGCAGCGGACAGGTCGAGCAGTACTTC.

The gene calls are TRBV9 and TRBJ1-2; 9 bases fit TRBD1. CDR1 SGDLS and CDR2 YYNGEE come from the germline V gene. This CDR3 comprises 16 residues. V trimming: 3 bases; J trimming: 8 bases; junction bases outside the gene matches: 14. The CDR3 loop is CASSGEGPQGARGYTF. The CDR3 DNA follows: TGTGCCAGCAGCGGCGAGGGCCCACAGGGGGCAAGGGGCTACACCTTC.

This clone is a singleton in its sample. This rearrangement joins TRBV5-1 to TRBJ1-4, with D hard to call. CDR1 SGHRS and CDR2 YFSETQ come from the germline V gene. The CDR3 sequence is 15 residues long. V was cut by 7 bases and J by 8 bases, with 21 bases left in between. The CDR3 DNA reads TGCGCCAGCGGACCCTTGGGAAGAATGGGCGAAAAACTGTTTTTT. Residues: CASGPLGRMGEKLFF.

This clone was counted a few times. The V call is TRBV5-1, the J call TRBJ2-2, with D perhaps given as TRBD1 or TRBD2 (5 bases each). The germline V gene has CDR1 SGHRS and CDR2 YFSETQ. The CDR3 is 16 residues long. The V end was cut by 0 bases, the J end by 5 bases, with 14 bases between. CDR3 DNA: TGCGCCAGCAGCTTGGGAGGGGCCCTCAGGACCGGGGAGCTGTTTTTT. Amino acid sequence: CASSLGGALRTGELFF.

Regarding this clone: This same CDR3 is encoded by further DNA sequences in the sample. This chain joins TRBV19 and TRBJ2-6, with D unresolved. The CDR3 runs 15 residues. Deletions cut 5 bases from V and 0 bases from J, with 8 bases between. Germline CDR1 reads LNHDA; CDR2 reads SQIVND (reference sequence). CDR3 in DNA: TGTGCCAGTAGTTCAGGTTCCTCTGGGGCCAACGTCCTGACTTTC. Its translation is CASSSGSSGANVLTF.

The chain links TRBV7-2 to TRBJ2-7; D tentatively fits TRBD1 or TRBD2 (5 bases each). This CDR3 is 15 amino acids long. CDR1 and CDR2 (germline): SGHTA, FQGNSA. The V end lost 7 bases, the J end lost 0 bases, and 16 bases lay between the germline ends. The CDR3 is CASIDRGSVSYEQYF. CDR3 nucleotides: TGTGCCAGCATCGACCGGGGCTCCGTCTCCTACGAGCAGTACTTC.

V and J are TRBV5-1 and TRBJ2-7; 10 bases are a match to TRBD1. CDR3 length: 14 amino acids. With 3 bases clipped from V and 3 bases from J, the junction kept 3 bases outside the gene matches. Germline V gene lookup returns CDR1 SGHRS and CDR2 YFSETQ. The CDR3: CASSSTGGNYEQYF. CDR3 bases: TGCGCCAGCAGCTCGACAGGGGGCAACTACGAGCAGTACTTC.

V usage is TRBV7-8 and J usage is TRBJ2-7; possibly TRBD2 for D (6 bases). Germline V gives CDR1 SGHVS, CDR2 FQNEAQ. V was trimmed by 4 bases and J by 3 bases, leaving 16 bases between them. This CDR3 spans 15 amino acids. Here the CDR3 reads CASSSRRDGNYEQYF. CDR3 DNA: TGTGCCAGCAGCTCCAGGCGGGACGGGAACTACGAGCAGTACTTC.

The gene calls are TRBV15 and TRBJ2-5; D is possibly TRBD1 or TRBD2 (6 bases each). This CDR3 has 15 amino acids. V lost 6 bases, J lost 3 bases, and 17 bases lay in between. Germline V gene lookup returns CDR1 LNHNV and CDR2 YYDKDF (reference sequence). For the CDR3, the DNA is TGTGCCACCAGTAAGGGGGGACAAAAAGAAGAGACCCAGTACTTC. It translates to CATSKGGQKEETQYF.

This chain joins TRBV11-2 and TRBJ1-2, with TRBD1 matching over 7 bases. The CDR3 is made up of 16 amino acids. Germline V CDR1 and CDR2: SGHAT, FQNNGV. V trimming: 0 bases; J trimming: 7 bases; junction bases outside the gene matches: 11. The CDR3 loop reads CASSLDISGGPRGYTF. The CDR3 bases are TGTGCCAGCAGCTTAGATATATCAGGGGGGCCTCGTGGCTACACCTTC.

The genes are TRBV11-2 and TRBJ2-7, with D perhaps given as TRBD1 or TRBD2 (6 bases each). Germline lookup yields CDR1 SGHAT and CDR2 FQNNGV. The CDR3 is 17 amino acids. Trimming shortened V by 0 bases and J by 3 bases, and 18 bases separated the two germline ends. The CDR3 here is CASSLDVRRVGGYEQYF. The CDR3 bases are TGTGCCAGCAGCTTAGACGTTCGGAGGGTAGGGGGCTACGAGCAGTACTTC.

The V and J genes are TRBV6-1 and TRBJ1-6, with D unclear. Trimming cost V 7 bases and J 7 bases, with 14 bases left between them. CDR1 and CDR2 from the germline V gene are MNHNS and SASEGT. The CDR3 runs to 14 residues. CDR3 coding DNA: TGTGCCAGCATCTTTGGGGTTGTGAATTCACCCCTCCACTTT. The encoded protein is CASIFGVVNSPLHF.